These T cell receptor beta chains were read from a single sample in a study of blood T cells in healthy people across ages. MiXCR, applied by TCRdb to the 5' RACE reads, yields one record per CDR3 protein. Of approximately 1,000,000 distinct CDR3 sequences listed, under 45% are singletons. Sequenced material: blood. The origin of the receptors is a woman aged 55-69 years in good health. The CDR3 runs from the conserved cysteine through the conserved F or W. A D gene is named only where the DNA matches it firmly. Only some rows state a clone size, as once, few, many or a class for expanded clones.

d_call: NA; v_call: TRBV6-1; j_call: TRBJ1-5; clone_size: NA; cdr3_aa: CASRVQYGQPQHF; cdr3_nt: TGTGCCAGCAGGGTACAGTACGGTCAGCCCCAGCATTTT
d_call: NA; v_call: TRBV19; j_call: TRBJ2-3; clone_size: NA; cdr3_aa: CASSHLLDTQYF; cdr3_nt: TGTGCCAGTAGCCACCTCTTGGATACGCAGTATTTT
d_call: TRBD2; v_call: TRBV10-3; j_call: TRBJ2-1; clone_size: NA; cdr3_aa: CAISFGTSGNEQFF; cdr3_nt: TGTGCCATCAGCTTCGGGACTAGCGGCAATGAGCAGTTCTTC
d_call: NA; v_call: TRBV20-1; j_call: TRBJ2-7; clone_size: NA; cdr3_aa: CSARWVSTYEQYF; cdr3_nt: TGCAGTGCTAGGTGGGTTTCCACCTACGAGCAGTACTTC
d_call: NA; v_call: TRBV20-1; j_call: TRBJ1-6; clone_size: NA; cdr3_aa: CSARVGRSPLHF; cdr3_nt: TGCAGTGCTAGAGTCGGGCGTTCACCCCTCCACTTT
d_call: TRBD1; v_call: TRBV6-1; j_call: TRBJ1-1; clone_size: NA; cdr3_aa: CASSVYRGDTEAFF; cdr3_nt: TGTGCCAGCAGTGTTTACAGGGGAGACACTGAAGCTTTCTTT
d_call: NA; v_call: TRBV10-3; j_call: TRBJ2-5; clone_size: NA; cdr3_aa: CAISESNSLTGETQYF; cdr3_nt: TGTGCCATCAGTGAGTCGAACAGCCTAACAGGGGAGACCCAGTACTTC
d_call: TRBD2; v_call: TRBV25-1; j_call: TRBJ2-5; clone_size: NA; cdr3_aa: CASSEWTSGRETQYF; cdr3_nt: TGTGCCAGCAGTGAATGGACTAGCGGGAGGGAGACCCAGTACTTC
d_call: NA; v_call: TRBV6-5; j_call: TRBJ2-3; clone_size: few; cdr3_aa: CASSYFRARGGLSTDTQYF; cdr3_nt: TGTGCCAGCAGTTACTTTCGAGCCCGCGGAGGATTAAGCACAGATACGCAGTATTTT
d_call: NA; v_call: TRBV12-3/TRBV12-4; j_call: TRBJ2-1; clone_size: NA; cdr3_aa: CVSSFRGYEQFF; cdr3_nt: TGTGTCAGCAGTTTTAGGGGCTACGAGCAGTTCTTC
d_call: TRBD2; v_call: TRBV20-1; j_call: TRBJ2-1; clone_size: few; cdr3_aa: CSARPGRAGGNEQFF; cdr3_nt: TGCAGTGCAAGGCCCGGGAGGGCCGGGGGTAATGAGCAGTTCTTC
d_call: NA; v_call: TRBV20-1; j_call: TRBJ2-1; clone_size: many; cdr3_aa: CSARDMASRSQYNEQFF; cdr3_nt: TGCAGTGCTAGAGATATGGCTAGCCGCAGTCAATACAATGAGCAGTTCTTC
d_call: TRBD2; v_call: TRBV7-2; j_call: TRBJ2-3; clone_size: few; cdr3_aa: CASSLASGRFGETQYF; cdr3_nt: TGTGCCAGCAGCTTAGCTAGCGGGAGGTTTGGCGAGACGCAGTATTTT
d_call: NA; v_call: TRBV19; j_call: TRBJ1-5; clone_size: NA; cdr3_aa: CASSISLSSNQPQHF; cdr3_nt: TGTGCCAGTAGTATATCATTGAGTAGCAATCAGCCCCAGCATTTT
d_call: TRBD1; v_call: TRBV25-1; j_call: TRBJ2-7; clone_size: NA; cdr3_aa: CASSEGQGESEQYF; cdr3_nt: TGTGCCAGCAGTGAAGGACAGGGGGAATCCGAGCAGTACTTC
d_call: NA; v_call: TRBV7-8; j_call: TRBJ1-5; clone_size: once; cdr3_aa: CASSSGAGSNQPQHF; cdr3_nt: TGTGCCAGCAGCTCAGGGGCAGGCAGCAATCAGCCCCAGCATTTT
d_call: NA; v_call: TRBV6-2/TRBV6-3; j_call: TRBJ2-5; clone_size: once; cdr3_aa: CASSYWREETQYF; cdr3_nt: TGTGCCAGCAGTTACTGGCGTGAAGAGACCCAGTACTTC
d_call: NA; v_call: TRBV20-1; j_call: TRBJ1-4; clone_size: NA; cdr3_aa: CSARSDRNEKLFF; cdr3_nt: TGCAGTGCTAGAAGTGATAGGAACGAAAAACTGTTTTTT
d_call: NA; v_call: TRBV2; j_call: TRBJ2-1; clone_size: NA; cdr3_aa: CAALGRYNEQFF; cdr3_nt: TGTGCCGCGCTGGGCCGCTACAATGAGCAGTTCTTC
d_call: TRBD1; v_call: TRBV2; j_call: TRBJ2-1; clone_size: NA; cdr3_aa: CASVTGALNYNEQFF; cdr3_nt: TGTGCCAGTGTTACAGGGGCCCTCAACTACAATGAGCAGTTCTTC
d_call: NA; v_call: TRBV6-6; j_call: TRBJ2-3; clone_size: NA; cdr3_aa: CASSYGRDTQYF; cdr3_nt: TGTGCCAGCAGTTATGGGAGAGATACGCAGTATTTT
d_call: TRBD2; v_call: TRBV7-6; j_call: TRBJ2-1; clone_size: NA; cdr3_aa: CASSLGLGVAGVGEQFF; cdr3_nt: TGTGCCAGCAGCTTAGGGTTGGGAGTAGCGGGAGTGGGTGAGCAGTTCTTC
d_call: NA; v_call: TRBV24-1; j_call: TRBJ2-3; clone_size: NA; cdr3_aa: CATSDGSTDTQYF; cdr3_nt: TGTGCCACCAGTGACGGCAGCACAGATACGCAGTATTTT
d_call: TRBD1; v_call: TRBV28; j_call: TRBJ2-7; clone_size: NA; cdr3_aa: CASSFAGTATYEQYF; cdr3_nt: TGTGCCAGCAGTTTCGCCGGGACAGCAACCTACGAGCAGTACTTC
d_call: TRBD2; v_call: TRBV7-4; j_call: TRBJ2-7; clone_size: once; cdr3_aa: CASSPSLSLAEDAYEQYF; cdr3_nt: TGTGCCAGCAGTCCCTCCTTATCACTAGCGGAAGATGCCTACGAGCAGTACTTC
d_call: NA; v_call: TRBV4-1; j_call: TRBJ1-4; clone_size: once; cdr3_aa: CASSHRLVGDKKLFF; cdr3_nt: TGCGCCAGCAGCCACCGTCTTGTAGGGGATAAAAAACTGTTTTTT